This is a list of T cell receptor beta chains from one sample in a study of blood T cell repertoires in COVID-19. Some clones are missing from TCRdb's copy, which holds only in-frame ones; the method was immunoSEQ multiplex PCR. The sample comprises around 290,000 clones, approximately 90% of which are singletons, and about 4.6% rests with the top ten. Source material: peripheral blood. The receptors derive from a man aged 40-55 years with acute or convalescent COVID-19. CDR3s include the opening cysteine and the closing phenylalanine or tryptophan. Each record gives: D gene, V gene, J gene, clone size, CDR3 protein, CDR3 DNA. A D gene is named only where the DNA matches it firmly. Size tells how often a clone was seen (once, few, many) or the class of an expanded clone, and some rows leave it out.

.	TRBV6-4	TRBJ2-3	.	CASSETFTDTQYF	TGTGCCAGCAGTGAAACTTTCACAGATACGCAGTATTTT
.	TRBV2	TRBJ2-3	.	CASCRRGNTDTQYF	TGTGCCAGCTGCCGGCGGGGAAACACAGATACGCAGTATTTT
.	TRBV27	TRBJ1-6	once	CASSLLGRDSLHF	TGTGCCAGCAGTTTACTGGGCAGGGACTCCCTCCACTTT
.	TRBV28	TRBJ2-3	.	CASSKGFAGLDTQYF	TGTGCCAGCAGCAAAGGGTTCGCGGGGTTAGATACGCAGTATTTT
TRBD2	TRBV7-2	TRBJ2-3	.	CASSILAGGTDTQYF	TGTGCCAGCAGCATACTAGCGGGGGGCACAGATACGCAGTATTTT
.	TRBV24-1	TRBJ1-2	.	CATSDSRTRYTF	TGTGCCACCAGTGATTCGAGGACTCGCTACACCTTC
.	TRBV29-1	TRBJ2-7	.	CSVAGQKALGEQYF	TGCAGCGTGGCGGGACAGAAGGCCCTCGGCGAGCAGTACTTC
.	TRBV5-5	TRBJ2-7	.	CASSLYPLPYEQYF	TGTGCCAGCAGCTTGTATCCGCTACCCTACGAGCAGTACTTC
.	TRBV3-1/TRBV3-2	TRBJ1-3	.	CASSQDLGVKGNTIYF	TGTGCCAGCAGCCAAGATCTAGGGGTGAAAGGAAACACCATATATTTT
TRBD1	TRBV5-1	TRBJ1-1	.	CASRPGTGGQAFF	TGCGCCAGCAGACCCGGGACAGGGGGTCAAGCTTTCTTT
.	TRBV5-5	TRBJ1-2	.	CASSQITGYGYTF	TGTGCCAGCAGCCAGATTACAGGGTATGGCTACACCTTC